The source of this TCR beta chain is a study of OX40 agonist ivuxolimab in advanced cancers. Study overall: While on treatment, patients had intravenous ivuxolimab at 0.01 to 10 mg/kg every 2 weeks. Patients receiving dose escalation had hepatocellular carcinoma, melanoma, renal cell or head and neck cancer. Prior anti-PD-1, anti-PD-L1 or anti-CTLA-4 therapy did not bar entry, and approximately 40% had some. The study, taken as a whole, reports: Among the least clonally expanded were partial responders at 0.1-3.0 mg/kg.

Measured with immunoSEQ multiplex PCR; TCRdb has only the in-frame clones, and not every one. The sample holds 65,000 to 90,000 clones, about 91% seen once. Germline CDR1 reads SGHTA; CDR2 reads FQGNSA. The CDR3 runs 15 residues. The ends were cut back, 4 bases at V and 5 bases at J, with 17 bases in the middle. This clone was recorded only once. The antigen is undetermined. The J gene is TRBJ2-5, the V gene TRBV7-2; D is perhaps TRBD2 (5 bases). The TCR was taken from an adult with an advanced solid tumor such as melanoma, head and neck, liver or kidney cancer. The input for sequencing was CD4+ or CD8+ T cells sorted from blood, taken in a trial of the OX40 agonist ivuxolimab. CDR3 DNA: TGTGCCAGCAGCTCTAGACCCCCGAGGGAGGAGACCCAGTACTTC. Protein product: CASSSRPPREETQYF.